These 26 T cell receptor beta chains came from one sample sequenced in a study of identical twins. TCRdb re-derived calls from the 5' RACE reads in MiXCR, one entry per CDR3 protein. Of around 500,000 distinct CDR3 sequences in the sample, 14% were seen once. These sequences were also reported in another study, on yellow fever vaccine responses in identical twins.

The specimen was CD4+ T cells sorted from blood. These receptors all stem from a woman in her late teens or twenties in good health.

This clonotype was observed many times. The chain employs TRBV5-1 and TRBJ1-5, with TRBD1 matching 7 bases. Looked up from germline, CDR1 is SGHRS and CDR2 is YFSETQ. The CDR3 totals 15 residues. V trimming: 0 bases; J trimming: 1 base; junction bases outside the gene matches: 1. The CDR3 loop reads CASSLGQGSNQPQHF. The CDR3, as DNA: TGCGCCAGCAGCTTGGGACAGGGAAGCAATCAGCCCCAGCATTTT.

This clonotype was seen ten or more times. The chain couples TRBV7-2 to TRBJ2-2; D could derive from TRBD1 or TRBD2 (5 bases each). Germline values: CDR1 SGHTA, CDR2 FQGNSA. This CDR3 comprises 15 residues. V was clipped by 2 bases and J by 5 bases, with 12 bases between them. CDR3: CASSLLVWGTGELFF. The CDR3 nucleotides are TGTGCCAGCAGCTTACTAGTTTGGGGGACCGGGGAGCTGTTTTTT.

The rearrangement joins TRBV18 to TRBJ2-5, with 7 bases aligning to TRBD1. The CDR3 is 16 amino acids. The ends lost 3 bases at V and 2 bases at J; junction bases unmatched: 9. Germline CDR1 is KGHSH and CDR2 is LQKENI. CDR3: CASSPRTGPSQETQYF. CDR3 nucleotides: TGTGCCAGCTCACCCCGGACAGGCCCCTCTCAAGAGACCCAGTACTTC.

The V gene is TRBV3-1, the J gene TRBJ2-7; 8 bases map to TRBD2. The junction had 3 bases not matched to a gene; V was cut back by 2 bases and J by 3 bases. CDR3 length: 14 residues. Germline V gene lookup returns CDR1 LGHDT and CDR2 YNNKEL (reference sequence). For the CDR3, the DNA is TGTGCCAGCAGCCAAAGCGGGGGCAGCTACGAGCAGTACTTC. Protein product: CASSQSGGSYEQYF.

The sample holds a few counts of this clonotype. The V and J genes are TRBV11-2 and TRBJ2-5; tentatively, D is TRBD2 (6 bases). Per germline, CDR1 SGHAT and CDR2 FQNNGV. Trimming pared 5 bases from V and 3 bases from J, leaving 10 bases between. The CDR3 is made up of 13 amino acids. This CDR3 reads CASSPGVKETQYF. In nucleotides, the CDR3 is TGTGCCAGCAGCCCGGGAGTTAAAGAGACCCAGTACTTC. Full variable domain (rest looked up from reference TRBV11-2 and TRBJ2-5): EAGVAQSPRYKIIEKRQSVAFWCNPISGHATLYWYQQILGQGPKLLIQFQNNGVVDDSQLPKDRFSAERLKGVDSTLKIQPAKLEDSAVYLCASSPGVKETQYFGPGTRLLVL.

This clonotype came up many times. The chain has TRBV6-5 and TRBJ2-2, with D tentatively TRBD2 (5 bases). The germline gives CDR1 MNHEY, CDR2 SVGAGI. The CDR3 totals 15 residues. The ends were cut back, 2 bases at V and 6 bases at J, with 13 bases in the middle. The DNA of the CDR3 is TGTGCCAGCAGTTACCGGACCGGACTGGCCGGGGAGCTGTTTTTT. It yields the protein CASSYRTGLAGELFF.

This clonotype was found a few times. V and J are TRBV25-1 and TRBJ2-3; no firm D call. This CDR3 is built from 12 residues. Between the trimmed V and J ends, which lost 5 bases and 2 bases, there was a span of 5 bases. From germline, CDR1 is MGHDK and CDR2 SYGVNS. The CDR3 loop reads CASSKITDTQYF. CDR3 coding DNA: TGTGCCAGCAGTAAGATCACAGATACGCAGTATTTT.

The rearrangement joins TRBV3-1 to TRBJ2-1, with 7 nucleotides matching TRBD2. The germline CDR1 and CDR2 sequences are LGHDT and YNNKEL (reference sequence). The CDR3 totals 15 residues. Trimming at V came to 3 bases and at J to 6 bases, leaving 8 bases not matched to a gene. CDR3 loop: CASSHWGREGNEQFF. The CDR3 DNA follows: TGTGCCAGCAGCCACTGGGGCAGGGAGGGCAATGAGCAGTTCTTC.

The V call is TRBV2, the J call TRBJ2-5; D gene ambiguous. The CDR3 extends over 14 amino acids. CDR1 is SNHLY, CDR2 FYNNEI, per germline. The V and J ends lost 6 bases and 0 bases respectively, with 11 bases between them. The CDR3 spells CASRERMYQETQYF. DNA for the CDR3: TGTGCCAGCAGAGAACGAATGTACCAAGAGACCCAGTACTTC.

This clonotype turned up a few times. V usage is TRBV5-6 and J usage is TRBJ2-7, with 7 bases lining up with TRBD2. Germline trimming cut 7 bases from V and 3 bases from J; bases unmatched to any gene: 16. CDR3 size: 16 residues. In germline, CDR1 is SGHDT, CDR2 YYEEEE. As DNA, the CDR3 is TGTGCCAGCGGAGGGCAGCGGGGCATCGGAAGCTACGAGCAGTACTTC. This gives the protein CASGGQRGIGSYEQYF. The whole variable domain, filled in from reference TRBV5-6 and TRBJ2-7, reads DAGVTQSPTHLIKTRGQQVTLRCSPKSGHDTVSWYQQALGQGPQFIFQYYEEEERQRGNFPDRFSGHQFPNYSSELNVNALLLGDSALYLCASGGQRGIGSYEQYFGPGTRLTVT.

This chain uses TRBV27 with TRBJ2-7, with 7 bases lining up with TRBD1. Trimming at V came to 7 bases and at J to 4 bases, leaving 13 bases not matched to a gene. The CDR3 is 15 amino acids. Germline lookup yields CDR1 MNHEY and CDR2 SMNVEV (reference sequence). CDR3 sequence (DNA): TGTGCCAGCACCGCCCGGCAGGGGGTTACTTACGAGCAGTACTTC. Translation gives CASTARQGVTYEQYF.

This clonotype was seen more than once but under ten times. This chain links TRBV6-1 with TRBJ2-2; 8 bases line up with TRBD1. The trim removed 6 bases at V and 6 bases at J, leaving 9 bases unmatched. This CDR3 comprises 15 residues. The germline V gene has CDR1 MNHNS and CDR2 SASEGT. The CDR3, as DNA: TGTGCCAGCAGCCATGACAGGGGATTCGCCGGGGAGCTGTTTTTT. Its protein product is CASSHDRGFAGELFF.

This clonotype was observed a handful of times. The chain has TRBV20-1 and TRBJ2-3; 12 bases agree with TRBD2. After removal of 4 bases from V and 1 base from J, the junction contained 3 bases not matched to a gene. CDR3 size: 15 residues. Looked up from germline, CDR1 is DFQATT and CDR2 is SNEGSKA (reference sequence). This CDR3 reads CSATTSGGRTDTQYF. For the CDR3, the DNA is TGCAGTGCTACGACTAGCGGGGGCCGCACAGATACGCAGTATTTT.

This clonotype was detected a few times. This rearrangement joins TRBV6-2 or TRBV6-3 to TRBJ2-1, with 8 positions matching TRBD2. CDR1 and CDR2 from the germline V gene are MNHEY and SVGEGT. There are 18 residues in the CDR3. Germline trimming cut 3 bases from V and 0 bases from J; bases unmatched to any gene: 10. The CDR3 DNA reads as TGTGCCAGCAGTTATAAGTCAAAGCGGGGGAGCTCCTACAATGAGCAGTTCTTC. Protein product: CASSYKSKRGSSYNEQFF.

The CDR3 spells CATTRASGDYEQYF. The CDR3 bases are TGTGCCACCACGCGGGCATCGGGGGACTACGAGCAGTACTTC. The chain uses TRBV28 and TRBJ2-7; D is perhaps TRBD2 (6 bases). The CDR3 length is 14 residues. Trimming shortened V by 10 bases and J by 3 bases, and 19 bases separated the two germline ends. CDR1 is MDHEN and CDR2 is SYDVKM in the germline V gene.

This clonotype appeared a few times. V is TRBV28 and J is TRBJ2-1; 7 bases match TRBD2. The length of the CDR3 is 17 residues. From germline, CDR1 is MDHEN and CDR2 SYDVKM. The V and J ends lost 6 bases and 4 bases, in that order; junction bases with no gene match: 15. The CDR3 nucleotides are TGTGCCAGCAGCCCTCACACGGGACTAACAATTTACAATGAGCAGTTCTTC. Its translation: CASSPHTGLTIYNEQFF. Combining the CDR3 with reference TRBV28 and TRBJ2-1 gives the whole variable domain DVKVTQSSRYLVKRTGEKVFLECVQDMDHENMFWYRQDPGLGLRLIYFSYDVKMKEKGDIPEGYSVSREKKERFSLILESASTNQTSMYLCASSPHTGLTIYNEQFFGPGTRLTVL.

This clonotype was recorded at least ten times. The chain joins TRBV5-1 to TRBJ2-1; TRBD1 matches 8 bases. Germline V gives CDR1 SGHRS, CDR2 YFSETQ. After removal of 3 bases from V and 5 bases from J, the junction contained 10 bases not matched to a gene. This CDR3 comprises 16 residues. CDR3 amino acids: CASSSLRTGPNNEQFF. DNA for the CDR3: TGCGCCAGCAGCTCCCTTAGGACAGGGCCGAACAATGAGCAGTTCTTC.

In this sample, this clonotype turned up a few times. The rearrangement uses TRBV2 and TRBJ2-1; D is unresolved. CDR1 and CDR2 (germline): SNHLY, FYNNEI. Trimming shortened V by 2 bases and J by 15 bases, and 14 bases separated the two germline ends. The CDR3 sequence is 12 residues long. CDR3 sequence reads: CASSESPGVRFF. CDR3 sequence (DNA): TGTGCCAGCAGTGAATCCCCTGGAGTACGGTTCTTC.

This clonotype was counted only a few times. This chain joins TRBV28 and TRBJ2-1, with TRBD2 identical over 12 bases. The CDR3 spans 14 residues. Germline V gene lookup returns CDR1 MDHEN and CDR2 SYDVKM. The junction had 3 bases not matched to a gene; V was cut back by 7 bases and J by 5 bases. This CDR3 reads CASKLAGGNNEQFF. CDR3 DNA: TGTGCCAGCAAACTAGCGGGAGGTAACAATGAGCAGTTCTTC.

The gene calls are TRBV6-1 and TRBJ1-2; D is ambiguous. The CDR3 length is 11 residues. With 0 bases removed from V and 7 bases from J, the gap between germline ends came to 3 bases. Looked up from germline, CDR1 is MNHNS and CDR2 is SASEGT. The chain's CDR3 is CASSEAVGYTF. CDR3 sequence (DNA): TGTGCCAGCAGTGAAGCTGTTGGCTACACCTTC.

This clonotype was seen only a few times. The chain combines TRBV12-3 or TRBV12-4 with TRBJ2-4; 10 bases map to TRBD2. V lost 3 bases to trimming and J lost 4 bases; unmatched junction nucleotides: 6. The CDR3 is 16 amino acids. Here the CDR3 reads CASSFPATSGKNIQYF. CDR3 DNA: TGTGCCAGCAGTTTCCCCGCGACTAGCGGGAAAAACATTCAGTACTTC.

This clonotype occurred many times. The chain combines TRBV10-3 with TRBJ2-7, with 7 bases lining up with TRBD1. Trimming removed 7 bases from V and 0 bases from J; junction bases left unmatched: 6. The length of the CDR3 is 14 residues. Germline CDR1 is ENHRY and CDR2 is SYGVKD. The CDR3 DNA sequence: TGTGCCATCACCTGGGACAGCAGCTCCTACGAGCAGTACTTC. It yields the protein CAITWDSSSYEQYF.

This chain uses TRBV11-2 with TRBJ2-1, with 14 bases aligning to TRBD2. CDR1 is SGHAT and CDR2 is FQNNGV in the germline V gene. The ends lost 5 bases at V and 3 bases at J; junction bases unmatched: 12. The CDR3 sequence is 19 residues long. CDR3: CASSINTGTSGGFYNEQFF. The CDR3 bases are TGTGCCAGCAGCATAAACACCGGGACTAGCGGGGGATTCTACAATGAGCAGTTCTTC. Looking up the rest from reference TRBV11-2 and TRBJ2-1 gives the full variable domain: EAGVAQSPRYKIIEKRQSVAFWCNPISGHATLYWYQQILGQGPKLLIQFQNNGVVDDSQLPKDRFSAERLKGVDSTLKIQPAKLEDSAVYLCASSINTGTSGGFYNEQFFGPGTRLTVL.

This clonotype was observed a few times. This sequence joins TRBV15 and TRBJ2-3, with TRBD2 matching over 8 bases. There are 18 residues in the CDR3. Germline CDR1 reads LNHNV; CDR2 reads YYDKDF (reference sequence). The V segment lost 0 bases and the J segment 4 bases; nucleotides outside the gene matches: 12. The CDR3 DNA follows: TGTGCCACCAGCAGAGACCTTATTGCGGGAGGTGGCCCAGATACGCAGTATTTT. This gives the protein CATSRDLIAGGGPDTQYF.

The rearrangement links TRBV6-1 to TRBJ2-3; TRBD2 matches at 11 bases. CDR1 is MNHNS and CDR2 is SASEGT in the germline V gene. The CDR3 extends over 15 amino acids. The V segment lost 1 base and the J segment 4 bases; nucleotides outside the gene matches: 1. The CDR3 DNA reads as TGTGCCAGCAGTGAAGTAGCGGGGGGGCCAGATACGCAGTATTTT. Its protein is CASSEVAGGPDTQYF.

The chain couples TRBV6-2 or TRBV6-3 to TRBJ2-6; 10 nucleotides match TRBD1. Germline CDR1 reads MNHEY; CDR2 reads SVGEGT. V shed 4 bases and J 0 bases; nucleotides not matched to a gene: 12. The CDR3 is made up of 20 amino acids. The CDR3 loop reads CASSSRDRGLESSGANVLTF. CDR3 DNA: TGTGCCAGCAGTTCCCGTGACAGGGGGCTGGAGTCCTCTGGGGCCAACGTCCTGACTTTC.